A selection of T cell receptor beta chains follows, all from one sample in a study of CD8 T cells in Susac syndrome. Using its own MiXCR run on the immunoSEQ multiplex PCR reads, TCRdb lists one record per CDR3 protein. The sample carries 200,000 or so distinct CDR3 sequences, about 94% recorded once. Sequenced: CD4+ T cells from PBMCs. These receptors were taken from a human donor with multiple sclerosis. Each CDR3 is given with its conserved first and last residue. A D gene is named only where the DNA matches it firmly. Size is omitted from some rows. Given values are once, few, many or a class for expanded clones.

abundance	d_gene	v_gene	j_gene	CDR3nt	CDR3aa
NA	TRBD1	TRBV5-1	TRBJ2-1	TGCGCCAGCAGCTTGGACTGGGACAGGCGTTACAATGAGCAGTTCTTC	CASSLDWDRRYNEQFF
NA	NA	TRBV3-1	TRBJ2-7	TGTGCCAGCGAGGGGGACGTCGACGAGCAGTACTTC	CASEGDVDEQYF
once	TRBD2	TRBV30	TRBJ2-3	TGTGCCTGGAGTGATCTAGCGGGGTACGTTCATACGCAGTATTTT	CAWSDLAGYVHTQYF
NA	NA	TRBV7-3	TRBJ2-7	TGTGCCAGCAGCTTAGGGCATGGGGAGCAGTACTTC	CASSLGHGEQYF
NA	TRBD2	TRBV7-9	TRBJ2-3	TGTGCCAGCCGTAGCGGGGGCGGGGATACGCAGTATTTT	CASRSGGGDTQYF
NA	TRBD1	TRBV6-1	TRBJ1-5	TGTGCCAGCAGGCAGACAGGGAACAATCAGCCCCAGCATTTT	CASRQTGNNQPQHF
NA	TRBD1	TRBV20-1	TRBJ1-1	TGCAGTGCCCTTGGACAGGGCCAGAACACTGAAGCTTTCTTT	CSALGQGQNTEAFF
NA	NA	TRBV6-5	TRBJ1-2	TGTGCCAGCAGTTACGGAGGGCTAACTAACTATGGCTACACCTTC	CASSYGGLTNYGYTF
NA	NA	TRBV28	TRBJ1-2	TGTGCCAGCAGTCCCGGATGGGAGGGCTACACCTTC	CASSPGWEGYTF
NA	NA	TRBV9	TRBJ2-3	TGTGCCAGCAGCGCCTCCGGGACTAGCACAGATACGCAGTATTTT	CASSASGTSTDTQYF
NA	TRBD1	TRBV9	TRBJ2-2	TGTGCCAGCAGCCCCATCCAGACAGGGGCGACGAACACCGGGGAGCTGTTTTTT	CASSPIQTGATNTGELFF
NA	TRBD1	TRBV29-1	TRBJ1-1	TGCAGCTTACGGACAGGGATGAACACTGAAGCTTTCTTT	CSLRTGMNTEAFF
NA	NA	TRBV2	TRBJ2-3	TGTGCCAGCACCCGATACGCAGGGGAGGGGGCAGATACGCAGTATTTT	CASTRYAGEGADTQYF
NA	NA	TRBV20-1	TRBJ1-5	TGCAGTGCGGGAGGGGGAAGTCAGCCCCAGCATTTT	CSAGGGSQPQHF
NA	NA	TRBV15	TRBJ1-5	TGTGCCACCAGCAAACCCCCAGGGGTTAGCAATCAGCCCCAGCATTTT	CATSKPPGVSNQPQHF
NA	NA	TRBV20-1	TRBJ1-2	TGCAGTGCTAGAGAATATCAGGCCCGCGGCTACACCTTC	CSAREYQARGYTF
NA	NA	TRBV28	TRBJ2-7	TGTGCCAGCAGTCTCCCCGGGACATTTGCCTACGAGCAGTACTTC	CASSLPGTFAYEQYF
NA	NA	TRBV7-3	TRBJ2-2	TGTGCCAGCAGCCCTGACGCCCGTAACACCGGGGAGCTGTTTTTT	CASSPDARNTGELFF
NA	NA	TRBV9	TRBJ1-6	TGTGCCAGCAGTGCGATGGACAGAGATATTTCACCCCTCCACTTT	CASSAMDRDISPLHF
NA	NA	TRBV30	TRBJ2-2	TGTGCCTGGAGGGGGGTAGGCACCGGGGAGCTGTTTTTT	CAWRGVGTGELFF
once	NA	TRBV7-9	TRBJ2-5	TGTGCCAGCAGCTGGGACTTGAAAGAGACCCAGTACTTC	CASSWDLKETQYF
NA	NA	TRBV7-9	TRBJ2-7	TGTGCCAGCAGCTTAATGTCAGGGAGCGACGAGCAGTACTTC	CASSLMSGSDEQYF
NA	NA	TRBV15	TRBJ2-6	TGTGCCACCAGCCCGAGGGCCGCTGGGGCCAACGTCCTGACTTTC	CATSPRAAGANVLTF
NA	NA	TRBV30	TRBJ1-4	TGTGCCTGGAGTGTACGTCTACGGGCGAATGAAAAACTGTTTTTT	CAWSVRLRANEKLFF
NA	TRBD1	TRBV2	TRBJ1-2	TGTGCCAGCTCAGGGGGCGACTATGGCTACACCTTC	CASSGGDYGYTF
once	TRBD2	TRBV6-6	TRBJ2-5	TGTGCCAGCAGTTACGGGGGGGTGTACCAAGAGACCCAGTACTTC	CASSYGGVYQETQYF
NA	NA	TRBV4-3	TRBJ2-5	TGCGCCAGCAGCCAAGATAGCCGCGGGGGCTCGGAGACCCAGTACTTC	CASSQDSRGGSETQYF
NA	NA	TRBV30	TRBJ1-3	TGTGCCTGGAATGCCGCAGGAGCCTTTGGTGGAAACACCATATATTTT	CAWNAAGAFGGNTIYF
once	TRBD2	TRBV6-2/TRBV6-3	TRBJ2-1	TGTGCCAGCAGTTACTCCGAGCGGGGGGGCCTACGCGTAATTCACAATGAGCAGTTCTTC	CASSYSERGGLRVIHNEQFF
NA	NA	TRBV7-2	TRBJ1-1	TGTGCCAGCAGCTTAGGAGGGCAGGGTAGGGCGGAAGCTTTCTTT	CASSLGGQGRAEAFF
NA	NA	TRBV28	TRBJ1-5	TGTGCCAGCAGTTTTGATACTGGTAGCAATCAGCCCCAGCATTTT	CASSFDTGSNQPQHF
NA	TRBD2	TRBV3-1	TRBJ2-1	TGTGCCAGCAGCCAAGATCGGGGACTAGCGGGCGTATCCTACAATGAGCAGTTCTTC	CASSQDRGLAGVSYNEQFF
NA	NA	TRBV11-3	TRBJ2-7	TGTGCCAGCAGCTTGGACAGAAACTACGAGCAGTACTTC	CASSLDRNYEQYF
NA	TRBD2	TRBV30	TRBJ2-3	TGTGCCTGGAGCATTCGGACTAGCGGGGGACGCACAGATACGCAGTATTTT	CAWSIRTSGGRTDTQYF
NA	TRBD2	TRBV20-1	TRBJ2-2	TGCAGTGCTGGGCCGACTAGCGGGGGCCAGCGAGGGGGCGGGGAGCTGTTTTTT	CSAGPTSGGQRGGGELFF
NA	TRBD2	TRBV15	TRBJ2-5	TGTGCCACCAGTAGAGTTAGTGGGGAGGGAGAGACCCAGTACTTC	CATSRVSGEGETQYF
NA	NA	TRBV6-6	TRBJ2-2	TGTGCCAGCAGTTACTTGGTTAACACCGGGGAGCTGTTTTTT	CASSYLVNTGELFF
NA	NA	TRBV24-1	TRBJ1-2	TGTGCCACCAGTGATTTGGGGAGCTCCCACGGCTACACCTTC	CATSDLGSSHGYTF